This T cell receptor beta chain came from a study of T cell responses to AZD1222 COVID-19 vaccine. The V gene's germline CDR1 is SGHNT and CDR2 YYREEE (reference sequence). This CDR3 comprises 17 residues. J was trimmed by 1 base and V by 3 bases; bases with no gene match: 5. Only in-frame clones appear in the TCRdb table, and some are missing; sequencing was by immunoSEQ multiplex PCR. The repertoire includes roughly 200,000 clones, approximately 90% of them detected once, and around 3.6% sits in the top ten. Source: peripheral blood, taken 28 days after the second AZD1222 dose. The TCR was taken from an adult who received the AZD1222 COVID-19 vaccine. The chain has TRBV5-4 and TRBJ2-1; 12 bases are shared with TRBD2. The CDR3 region has the DNA TGTGCCAGCAGCTCGATGACTAGCGGGAGATCCTACAATGAGCAGTTCTTC. As protein: CASSSMTSGRSYNEQFF.